This T cell receptor (beta chain) came from a study of cytomegalovirus exposure and HLA in healthy donors. The ends lost 5 bases at V and 6 bases at J; junction bases unmatched: 4. Germline loops: CDR1 ENHRY, CDR2 SYGVKD. The CDR3 runs to 12 residues. The PCR contained 60 Vbeta and 13 Jbeta primers. Clones were sequenced by immunoSEQ multiplex PCR, and TCRdb holds only the in-frame ones, with some missing. The sample contains roughly 75,000 clones, 84% of which appear only once. Input material: PBMCs. The chain couples TRBV10-3 to TRBJ2-7; 7 bases agree with TRBD2. The receptor's source is a man aged 65 to 85 in good health and CMV-seropositive. CDR3 coding DNA: TGTGCCATCAGTATCCCGGGAGGCGAGCAGTACTTC. The encoded protein is CAISIPGGEQYF.